This TCR beta chain came from a study of T cell responses to AZD1222 COVID-19 vaccine. Looked up from germline, CDR1 is SGHRS and CDR2 is YFSETQ. Trimming cost V 0 bases and J 3 bases; bases outside gene matches: 3. The CDR3 has 16 amino acids. Only one count was recorded for this clone. Clones were sequenced by immunoSEQ multiplex PCR, and TCRdb holds only the in-frame ones, with some missing. The table lists more than 85,000 clones, roughly nine tenths of them singletons. Sequences were derived from peripheral blood, sampled on day 0 of AZD1222 vaccination. The source of this sequence is an adult in good health. This chain uses TRBV5-1 with TRBJ2-2, with 9 nucleotides matching TRBD2. The CDR3 loop is CASSLVAGDHTGELFF. CDR3 coding DNA: TGCGCCAGCAGCTTGGTAGCGGGAGACCACACCGGGGAGCTGTTTTTT.